One and the same sample provided the 5 T cell receptor beta chains below, sequenced in a study of T cells in women clearing cervical HPV infection. Method: immunoSEQ multiplex PCR; TCRdb's copy keeps in-frame clones and lacks some. This repertoire comprises some 31,000 clones; its ten largest clones make up 1.4%. Specimen: blood buffy coat. The receptors shown here come from a woman aged 18 to 75 with a cervical HPV16 infection that either progressed to CIN3+ or cleared (not recorded which).

Concerning this clone: Read coverage stops 3 residues before the CDR3 terminus; the germline J gene supplies the remainder. The V and J genes are TRBV5-1 and TRBJ2-5, with 11 bases lining up with TRBD2. This CDR3 has 15 amino acids. Trimming removed 5 bases from V and 1 base from J; junction bases left unmatched: 4. Germline lookup yields CDR1 SGHRS and CDR2 YFSETQ. The CDR3 here is CASRPGLAGQETQYF. The sequenced part of the CDR3 DNA is TGCGCCAGCAGACCCGGACTAGCGGGCCAAGAGACC. Together with reference TRBV5-1 and TRBJ2-5, the CDR3 gives the full variable domain: KAGVTQTPRYLIKTRGQQVTLSCSPISGHRSVSWYQQTPGQGLQFLFEYFSETQRNKGNFPGRFSGRQFSNSRSEMNVSTLELGDSALYLCASRPGLAGQETQYFGPGTRLLVL.

Points on this clone: The sequenced fragment ends 3 residues before the CDR3 boundary, so the rest is inferred from the germline J gene. This sequence joins TRBV18 and TRBJ2-7; 8 bases fit TRBD1. CDR3 size: 14 residues. Germline V gives CDR1 KGHSH, CDR2 LQKENI. Trimming removed 6 bases from V and 6 bases from J; junction bases left unmatched: 10. This chain's CDR3 is CASSRTGSRVEQYF. The sequenced CDR3 bases are TGTGCCAGCTCCCGGACAGGGAGTCGGGTCGAG.

For this clone: From the germline J gene comes the end of the CDR3, since the read stops 3 residues before it. V usage is TRBV18 and J usage is TRBJ2-1; D unclear. The CDR3 is made up of 16 amino acids. The germline V gene encodes CDR1 KGHSH and CDR2 LQKENI. The V end was cut by 6 bases, the J end by 8 bases, with 23 bases between. Partial CDR3 DNA: TGTGCCAGCTCCACCATCCCCTCTACGGTGTCCGATGAG. Its protein product is CASSTIPSTVSDE. The full-length CDR3 reads as CASSTIPSTVSDEQFF.

Points on this clone: The sequence runs out 3 residues before the end of the CDR3; the remainder is reconstructed from the germline J gene. The rearrangement joins TRBV20-1 to TRBJ2-2; D might be TRBD1 (6 bases). The CDR3 is 14 amino acids. CDR1 DFQATT and CDR2 SNEGSKA come from the germline V gene (reference sequence). V was pared by 6 bases and J by 2 bases, with 13 bases between. The sequenced part of the CDR3 DNA is TGCAGTGCCAAGGACAGTAGAAACACCGGGGAG. It yields the protein CSAKDSRNTGE. The complete CDR3 reads CSAKDSRNTGELFF.

Worth noting for this clone: The read is 3 residues too short to cover the CDR3 end, so that end is filled in from the germline J gene. This chain joins TRBV5-1 and TRBJ2-3; 7 bases map to TRBD1. The CDR3 consists of 15 residues. Trimming cost V 6 bases and J 1 base; bases outside gene matches: 8. Germline assignment: CDR1 SGHRS and CDR2 YFSETQ. The DNA read from the CDR3 is TGCGCCAGCACTCCACACACAGGGGGCACAGATACG. Translated: CASTPHTGGTDT. The full CDR3 reads CASTPHTGGTDTQYF.